These 9 T cell receptor beta chains were all obtained from the same sample, sequenced in a study of cytomegalovirus exposure and HLA in healthy donors. Generated by immunoSEQ multiplex PCR, the TCRdb table keeps only in-frame clones and is missing some. The repertoire holds some 150,000 clones, with more than 70% as singletons. The sequencing input was PBMCs. The receptor source for this set is a man younger than 30 in good health and CMV-seronegative.

The gene calls are TRBV28 and TRBJ2-2; TRBD2 aligns across 13 bases. The CDR3 spans 15 residues. Per the germline V gene, CDR1 is MDHEN and CDR2 is SYDVKM. V gave up 7 bases and J gave up 7 bases; unmatched junction bases: 6. CDR3 DNA sequence: TGTGCCAGCATCTCGGGACTAGCGGGACTCGGGGAGCTGTTTTTT. It specifies CASISGLAGLGELFF.

The CDR3 sequence is CASSLVTTGEQYF. CDR3 DNA: TGTGCCAGCAGCTTAGTAACTACGGGCGAGCAGTACTTC. The chain is built from TRBV11-2 and TRBJ2-7; D is undetermined. The CDR3 is 13 amino acids. CDR1 and CDR2 from the germline V gene are SGHAT and FQNNGV. V shed 1 base and J shed 6 bases, with 10 bases lying between them.

This clone has only one observation. V is TRBV5-6 and J is TRBJ2-7, with 10 bases lining up with TRBD1. J gave up 5 bases and V 8 bases, and 13 bases lay outside the gene matches. CDR3 size: 15 residues. CDR1 is SGHDT and CDR2 is YYEEEE in the germline V gene. Here the CDR3 reads CASKRWTGGNDEQYF. The CDR3, as DNA: TGTGCCAGTAAGAGGTGGACAGGGGGGAACGACGAGCAGTACTTC. Together with reference TRBV5-6 and TRBJ2-7, the CDR3 gives the full variable domain: DAGVTQSPTHLIKTRGQQVTLRCSPKSGHDTVSWYQQALGQGPQFIFQYYEEEERQRGNFPDRFSGHQFPNYSSELNVNALLLGDSALYLCASKRWTGGNDEQYFGPGTRLTVT.

The CDR3 here is CASSLWSGRDNEQFF. In nucleotides, the CDR3 is TGCGCCAGCAGCTTATGGTCGGGGAGGGACAATGAGCAGTTCTTC. The rearrangement uses TRBV5-1 and TRBJ2-1; 7 nucleotides match TRBD2. The V gene's germline CDR1 is SGHRS and CDR2 YFSETQ. Trimming removed 2 bases from V and 5 bases from J; junction bases left unmatched: 7. The CDR3 sequence is 15 residues long. The full variable domain, completed using reference TRBV5-1 and TRBJ2-1, is KAGVTQTPRYLIKTRGQQVTLSCSPISGHRSVSWYQQTPGQGLQFLFEYFSETQRNKGNFPGRFSGRQFSNSRSEMNVSTLELGDSALYLCASSLWSGRDNEQFFGPGTRLTVL.

The rearrangement uses TRBV27 and TRBJ2-5; TRBD2 might be the D (6 bases). The CDR3 length is 13 residues. Deletions cut 4 bases from V and 7 bases from J, with 13 bases between. From germline, CDR1 is MNHEY and CDR2 SMNVEV (reference sequence). This chain's CDR3 is CASSYLTSGTQYF. DNA for the CDR3: TGTGCCAGCAGTTATTTGACTAGTGGGACCCAGTACTTC.

V usage is TRBV5-1 and J usage is TRBJ1-6, with TRBD1 matching over 9 bases. V trimming: 3 bases; J trimming: 6 bases; junction bases outside the gene matches: 7. CDR1 and CDR2 (germline): SGHRS, YFSETQ. This CDR3 comprises 16 residues. CDR3 coding DNA: TGCGCCAGCAGCTCGTTCGGGACAGGGAGTAATTCACCCCTCCACTTT. The encoded protein is CASSSFGTGSNSPLHF.

The V gene is TRBV7-6, the J gene TRBJ1-2; 10 bases map to TRBD1. This CDR3 comprises 17 residues. Germline V gives CDR1 SGHVS, CDR2 FNYEAQ. The V gene end was trimmed by 1 base and the J gene end by 6 bases; junction bases not matched to a gene: 11. In DNA, the CDR3 is TGTGCCAGCAGCTTAGGGGTTTGGGGGACAGGGGCAGATGGCTACACCTTC. Its protein is CASSLGVWGTGADGYTF.

The chain couples TRBV9 to TRBJ2-2, with TRBD2 matching over 9 bases. The CDR3 extends over 15 amino acids. Germline loops: CDR1 SGDLS, CDR2 YYNGEE. Trimming at V came to 2 bases and at J to 4 bases, leaving 3 bases not matched to a gene. The CDR3 spells CASSVLAGPTGELFF. The CDR3 region has the DNA TGTGCCAGCAGCGTCCTAGCGGGACCCACCGGGGAGCTGTTTTTT.

The chain has TRBV27 and TRBJ2-3; D is perhaps TRBD2 (5 bases). The germline V gene has CDR1 MNHEY and CDR2 SMNVEV (reference sequence). Trimming took off 7 bases at V and 5 bases at J, with 28 bases between the two ends. CDR3 length equals 18 residues. Written as DNA, the CDR3 is TGTGCCAGCAATCCCGGTGGGGAACTAGGGCGAACTTTAGATACGCAGTATTTT. Protein product: CASNPGGELGRTLDTQYF.